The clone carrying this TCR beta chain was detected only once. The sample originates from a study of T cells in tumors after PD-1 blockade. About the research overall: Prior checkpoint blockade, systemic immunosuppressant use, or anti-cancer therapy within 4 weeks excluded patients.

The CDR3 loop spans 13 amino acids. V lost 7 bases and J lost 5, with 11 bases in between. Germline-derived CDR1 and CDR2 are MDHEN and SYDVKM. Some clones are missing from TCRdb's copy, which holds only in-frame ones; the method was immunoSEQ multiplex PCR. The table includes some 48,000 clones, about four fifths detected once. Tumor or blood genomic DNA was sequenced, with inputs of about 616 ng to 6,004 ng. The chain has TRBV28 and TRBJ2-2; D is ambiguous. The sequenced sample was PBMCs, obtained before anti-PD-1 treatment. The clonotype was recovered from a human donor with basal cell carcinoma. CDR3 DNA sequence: TGTGCCAGCAACTGGGGTGGAACCGGGGAGCTGTTTTTT. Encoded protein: CASNWGGTGELFF.